This TCR beta chain was retrieved from a study of cytomegalovirus exposure and HLA in healthy donors. The protocol was immunoSEQ multiplex PCR, while the TCRdb copy is restricted to in-frame clones and leaves out a portion. The sample consists of over 85,000 clones, approximately 88% of them appearing once. With V trimmed by 2 bases and J by 6 bases, 6 bases remained unmatched. Per germline, CDR1 SGHVS and CDR2 FNYEAQ. The CDR3 is 14 residues long. The TCR sequence derives from a woman in her twenties or thirties in good health and CMV-seropositive. The sample taken for sequencing was PBMCs. The chain links TRBV7-6 to TRBJ2-7, with 8 bases that match TRBD2. CDR3 sequence (DNA): TGTGCCAGCAGCTTATCAACGGGAGGGTTCGAGCAGTACTTC. As protein: CASSLSTGGFEQYF.